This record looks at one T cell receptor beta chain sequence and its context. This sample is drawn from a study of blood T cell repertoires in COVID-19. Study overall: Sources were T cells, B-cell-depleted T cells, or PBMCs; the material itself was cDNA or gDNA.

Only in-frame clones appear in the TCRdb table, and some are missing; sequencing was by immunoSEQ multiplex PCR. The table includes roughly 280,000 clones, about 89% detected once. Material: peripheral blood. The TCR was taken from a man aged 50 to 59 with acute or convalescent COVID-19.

This CDR3 is CASSPGQGWTPLHF. The CDR3, as DNA: TGTGCCAGTAGCCCGGGACAGGGGTGGACACCCCTCCACTTT. This chain links TRBV19 with TRBJ1-6; TRBD1 agrees at 10 bases. The V and J ends lost 6 bases and 11 bases, in that order; junction bases with no gene match: 7. The CDR3 contains 14 residues. In germline, CDR1 is LNHDA, CDR2 SQIVND (reference sequence).